Listed below are T cell receptor beta chains from one sample, sequenced in a study of cytomegalovirus exposure and HLA in healthy donors. Measured with immunoSEQ multiplex PCR; TCRdb has only the in-frame clones, and not every one. There are 90,000 or so clones in the sample; around 84% occur only once, and 20% to 25% lies in the top ten. What was sequenced was PBMCs. The receptor set was obtained from a man between 18 and 35 years old in good health and CMV-seropositive. The CDR3 runs from the conserved cysteine through the conserved F or W. D genes are given only for firm matches. Not all rows give a size; the values are once, few, many and, for expanded clones, a class.

size: -
D: TRBD1
V: TRBV9
J: TRBJ1-5
DNA: TGTGCCAGCAGCGCAGCCGGGACAGAGAATCAGCCCCAGCATTTT
CDR3: CASSAAGTENQPQHF

size: -
D: -
V: TRBV27
J: TRBJ2-1
DNA: TGTGCCAGCAGTTCGCCGACATTACGCAATGAGCAGTTCTTC
CDR3: CASSSPTLRNEQFF

size: -
D: -
V: TRBV12-5
J: TRBJ2-2
DNA: TGTGCTAGTGGTTTGGTGATAGGACACGGGGAGCTGTTTTTT
CDR3: CASGLVIGHGELFF

size: -
D: TRBD1
V: TRBV28
J: TRBJ1-5
DNA: TGTGCCCCTAATAGGGGGCTGAATCAGCCCCAGCATTTT
CDR3: CAPNRGLNQPQHF

size: -
D: TRBD2
V: TRBV27
J: TRBJ2-1
DNA: TGTGCCACATCTAGGTGGCTAGCGGACAATGAGCAGTTCTTC
CDR3: CATSRWLADNEQFF

size: -
D: TRBD1
V: TRBV5-1
J: TRBJ2-5
DNA: TGCGCCAGCAGCCCGACAGGGGGCAGAGAGACCCAGTACTTC
CDR3: CASSPTGGRETQYF

size: -
D: -
V: TRBV19
J: TRBJ1-5
DNA: TGTGCCAGTAGTATAAGGCAGGTCAATCAGCCCCAGCATTTT
CDR3: CASSIRQVNQPQHF

size: -
D: TRBD1
V: TRBV5-1
J: TRBJ1-2
DNA: TGCGCCAGTAGTGAAGCCATACAGGGGGCGCCTGGCTACACCTTC
CDR3: CASSEAIQGAPGYTF

size: -
D: TRBD2
V: TRBV5-5
J: TRBJ2-7
DNA: TGTGCCAGCAGTTCCACCGGGACTAGCTACGAGCAGTACTTC
CDR3: CASSSTGTSYEQYF

size: few
D: -
V: TRBV5-1
J: TRBJ1-2
DNA: TGCGCCAGCAGCTTTACAGGGAACTATGGCTACACCTTC
CDR3: CASSFTGNYGYTF

size: -
D: -
V: TRBV28
J: TRBJ2-5
DNA: TGTGCCAGCAGTTTATCGCTAGAGTTGGAAGAGACCCAGTACTTC
CDR3: CASSLSLELEETQYF

size: once
D: -
V: TRBV5-6
J: TRBJ2-6
DNA: TGTGCCAGCAGCGCTACCCTTCTCTCTGGGGCCAACGTCCTGACTTTC
CDR3: CASSATLLSGANVLTF

size: -
D: -
V: TRBV27
J: TRBJ2-2
DNA: TGTGCCAGCAGTTTATTTCTTGACAGTTACACCGGGGAGCTGTTTTTT
CDR3: CASSLFLDSYTGELFF

size: -
D: -
V: TRBV5-5
J: TRBJ1-5
DNA: TGTGCCAGCAGCTACGGGGTATATCAGCCCCAGCATTTT
CDR3: CASSYGVYQPQHF

size: -
D: -
V: TRBV6-5
J: TRBJ2-1
DNA: TGTGCCAGCAGTTACTCGGGCTCCCAGAATGAGCAGTTCTTC
CDR3: CASSYSGSQNEQFF

size: -
D: TRBD1
V: TRBV7-6
J: TRBJ1-5
DNA: TGTGCCAGCAGCCCGGGACAGACTAGCAATCAGCCCCAGCATTTT
CDR3: CASSPGQTSNQPQHF

size: few
D: -
V: TRBV10-3
J: TRBJ1-1
DNA: TGTGCCATTACGACAGGCTCGAACACTGAAGCTTTCTTT
CDR3: CAITTGSNTEAFF

size: once
D: -
V: TRBV7-2
J: TRBJ2-5
DNA: TGTGCCAGCAGCTTAGCGAGCGTAAAAGAGACCCAGTACTTC
CDR3: CASSLASVKETQYF

size: once
D: TRBD2
V: TRBV4-2
J: TRBJ2-5
DNA: TGTGCCAGCAGCCAAGAGAGGACTAGCTTCCAAGAGACCCAGTACTTC
CDR3: CASSQERTSFQETQYF

size: -
D: TRBD2
V: TRBV2
J: TRBJ2-7
DNA: TGTGCCACTCAGTTGACTAGCGGGAGTTCCGACGAGCAGTACTTC
CDR3: CATQLTSGSSDEQYF

size: -
D: TRBD1
V: TRBV30
J: TRBJ2-3
DNA: TGTGCCTGGAGTCCTATTCTCCGGACAGGGACTAGCACAGATACGCAGTATTTT
CDR3: CAWSPILRTGTSTDTQYF

size: -
D: TRBD2
V: TRBV6-5
J: TRBJ2-1
DNA: TGTGCCAGCAGTTACACCCCGGGACTAGCGAACAATGAGCAGTTCTTC
CDR3: CASSYTPGLANNEQFF

size: once
D: -
V: TRBV18
J: TRBJ2-7
DNA: TGTGCCAGCTCACCACCGTTAGGGAGCTCCTACGAGCAGTACTTC
CDR3: CASSPPLGSSYEQYF

size: -
D: -
V: TRBV15
J: TRBJ1-2
DNA: TGTGCCACCAGCAGAGTGGGTGACGGACTTGGTGGTGGCTACACCTTC
CDR3: CATSRVGDGLGGGYTF

size: -
D: -
V: TRBV7-3
J: TRBJ2-2
DNA: TGTGCCAGCAGCGAGTTCCAGGGCGGCGGGGAGCTGTTTTTT
CDR3: CASSEFQGGGELFF

size: -
D: -
V: TRBV7-9
J: TRBJ2-3
DNA: TGTGCCAGCCTTAAGGTTGGGGCGGAAGATACGCAGTATTTT
CDR3: CASLKVGAEDTQYF

size: -
D: TRBD1
V: TRBV4-1
J: TRBJ1-1
DNA: TGCGCCAGCAGGGGACAGCTTAAGAACACTGAAGCTTTCTTT
CDR3: CASRGQLKNTEAFF

size: -
D: TRBD1
V: TRBV6-5
J: TRBJ2-3
DNA: TGTGCCAGCAGACAGGGGGCCCTTTACACAGATACGCAGTATTTT
CDR3: CASRQGALYTDTQYF

size: -
D: TRBD2
V: TRBV27
J: TRBJ2-7
DNA: TGTGCCAGCAGTGTGGACCTATCCGGGACTAGCGGCTCCGAGCAGTACTTC
CDR3: CASSVDLSGTSGSEQYF

size: -
D: -
V: TRBV30
J: TRBJ1-2
DNA: TGTGCCTGGAGTGCCATGTATGGCTACACCTTC
CDR3: CAWSAMYGYTF

size: -
D: -
V: TRBV19
J: TRBJ1-1
DNA: TGTGCCAGTAGTATTGGGGGCAGGTGGGGTGAAGCTTTCTTT
CDR3: CASSIGGRWGEAFF

size: -
D: TRBD1
V: TRBV4-1
J: TRBJ2-7
DNA: TGCGCCAGCAGACTGGGACAGGGTATAGGCTACGAGCAGTACTTC
CDR3: CASRLGQGIGYEQYF